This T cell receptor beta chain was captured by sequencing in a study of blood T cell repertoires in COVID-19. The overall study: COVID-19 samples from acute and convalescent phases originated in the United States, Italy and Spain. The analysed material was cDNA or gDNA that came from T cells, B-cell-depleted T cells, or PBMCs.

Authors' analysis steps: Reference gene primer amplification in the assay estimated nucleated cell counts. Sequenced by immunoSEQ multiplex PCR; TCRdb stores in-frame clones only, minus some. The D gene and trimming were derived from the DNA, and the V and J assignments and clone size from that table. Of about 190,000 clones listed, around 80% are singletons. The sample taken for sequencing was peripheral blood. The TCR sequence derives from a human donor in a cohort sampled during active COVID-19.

The CDR3 DNA follows: TGCGCCAGCAGCTTGGGAGCGGGACAGGGTAGGATGCTCACAGATACGCAGTATTTT. It is translated as CASSLGAGQGRMLTDTQYF. The chain joins TRBV5-1 to TRBJ2-3, with 9 bases identical to TRBD1. J was trimmed by 2 bases and V by 0 bases; bases with no gene match: 13. The CDR3 has 19 amino acids. CDR1 is SGHRS, CDR2 YFSETQ, per germline.